This T cell receptor beta chain was sequenced in a study of blood T cell repertoires in COVID-19. Study overall: Sites in the United States, Italy and Spain provided acute and convalescent COVID-19 samples. PBMCs, B-cell-depleted T cells, or T cells provided the cDNA or gDNA that made up the material.

Under the authors' procedure: Estimates of nucleated cell counts were drawn from the amplification of reference gene primers. Profiled with immunoSEQ multiplex PCR; TCRdb holds only in-frame clones, not every one. V and J calls and clone size follow that table, whereas D and trimming were derived from the DNA. The data contain about 220,000 clones, more than 75% of them seen just once; the ten biggest clones take up about 5.6%. V shed 5 bases and J shed 0 bases, with 9 bases lying between them. The CDR3 totals 14 residues. CDR1 and CDR2 from the germline V gene are MNHEY and SVGEGT. V is TRBV6-2 or TRBV6-3 and J is TRBJ2-3, with D perhaps matching TRBD2 (5 bases). Sequenced: peripheral blood. The sequence was collected from a woman in her 70s with COVID-19, enrolled during active disease. The CDR3 DNA reads as TGTGCCAGCAGTCTCGGAGGTAGCACAGATACGCAGTATTTT. This gives the protein CASSLGGSTDTQYF.